These T cell receptor beta chains were read from a single sample in a study of shared clonotypes between healthy human individuals. Assay: immunoSEQ multiplex PCR; the TCRdb copy retains only in-frame clones and omits some. The sample contains around 690,000 clones, around 90% of which appear only once. The sample taken for sequencing was memory CD8+ T cells from PBMCs. The receptors stem from a man aged 18 to 29 in good health. Some clones in this sample may be carry-over from other donors' samples. CDR3s include the opening cysteine and the closing phenylalanine or tryptophan. A D gene is named only where the DNA matches it firmly. Some rows mark clone size as missing; the rest say once, few, many or name a class of expanded clone.

v_call	clone_size	cdr3_length	d_call	j_call	cdr3_nt	cdr3_aa
TRBV7-9	NA	14	TRBD2	TRBJ2-7	TGTGCCAGCATCGCTGGCGGGAGCCCCTACGAGCAGTACTTC	CASIAGGSPYEQYF
TRBV5-6	NA	14	NA	TRBJ1-3	TGTGCCAGCAGCTTGGCGGGCTCTGGAAACACCATATATTTT	CASSLAGSGNTIYF
TRBV7-2	NA	14	NA	TRBJ2-7	TGTGCCAGCAGCTTGGTAGGGAGAGGCAACGAGCAGTACTTC	CASSLVGRGNEQYF
TRBV9	once	16	NA	TRBJ1-2	TGTGCCAGCAGCCCACCGCCCGCAGGGCTGGCACTTGGCTACACCTTC	CASSPPPAGLALGYTF
TRBV28	NA	16	NA	TRBJ2-2	TGTGCCAGCAGCTCCCGGAGACAGACAAACACCGGGGAGCTGTTTTTT	CASSSRRQTNTGELFF
TRBV4-2	NA	15	NA	TRBJ2-7	TGTGCCAGCAGCCAAGGGGCGGTCAGCGCCTACGAGCAGTACTTC	CASSQGAVSAYEQYF
TRBV7-9	NA	13	NA	TRBJ1-2	TGTGCCAGCAACGGAGGTGGGCACCAGGGCTACACCTTC	CASNGGGHQGYTF
TRBV7-2	NA	13	NA	TRBJ1-2	TGTGCCAGCAGTTCCCATGTCGGATATGGCTACACCTTC	CASSSHVGYGYTF
TRBV15	NA	16	NA	TRBJ1-2	TGTGCCACCAGCAGAGATGAACTACCGTCGGACTATGGCTACACCTTC	CATSRDELPSDYGYTF
TRBV19	NA	16	NA	TRBJ1-1	TGTGCCAGTAGTATTAGGGGCCCAATTGGTCCTGCTGAAGCTTTCTTT	CASSIRGPIGPAEAFF
TRBV28	once	16	TRBD2	TRBJ2-1	TGTGCCAGCAGTACCGGGACTAGCGGGAACTACAATGAGCAGTTCTTC	CASSTGTSGNYNEQFF
TRBV7-9	once	17	NA	TRBJ2-7	TGTGCCAGCAGCTTAGGCCCCAGGGGACGGCAAGATTACGAGCAGTACTTC	CASSLGPRGRQDYEQYF
TRBV7-9	NA	18	NA	TRBJ2-2	TGTGCCAGCAGCTCCACGAGCGGGACAGCCACGAACACCGGGGAGCTGTTTTTT	CASSSTSGTATNTGELFF
TRBV5-1	NA	17	TRBD1	TRBJ1-2	TGCGCCAGCAGCCCGATATTAACAGGGGACCCTAACTATGGCTACACCTTC	CASSPILTGDPNYGYTF